One T cell receptor (beta chain) is described in this entry. The antigen is unknown. This sample was taken from a study of identifying expanded T cells in peripheral blood. Study results and caveats: Differentially abundant clones: roughly 1.3 between replicates, 16.4 at two to three weeks, less than 20 at four.

Only in-frame clones appear in the TCRdb table, and some are missing; sequencing was by immunoSEQ multiplex PCR. The data show 90,000 or so clones, with approximately 84% seen just once and around 5.2% held by the top ten. This clonotype originated in a person aged 18-69 years in good health. What was sequenced was blood.

The DNA of the CDR3 is TGTGCCAGCGCCTCGGGGGACCGAATCACTGAAGCTTTCTTT. It translates to CASASGDRITEAFF. The rearrangement uses TRBV19 and TRBJ1-1; D perhaps matches TRBD1 (5 bases). CDR3 size: 14 residues. The germline gives CDR1 LNHDA, CDR2 SQIVND (reference sequence). Trimming removed 9 bases at V and 4 bases at J, with 18 bases between.